A single sample gave rise to the 3 T cell receptor beta chains below, sequenced in a study of blood T cell repertoires in COVID-19. Some clones are missing from TCRdb's copy, which holds only in-frame ones; the method was immunoSEQ multiplex PCR. The table lists 130,000 or so clones, 81% of them singletons. Sequencing was performed on peripheral blood. These receptors all stem from a woman in her sixties or seventies with active or convalescent COVID-19.

This sequence joins TRBV6-5 and TRBJ2-1; no clear D. Looked up from germline, CDR1 is MNHEY and CDR2 is SVGAGI. V lost 5 bases and J lost 0, with 8 bases in between. CDR3 length: 14 residues. The CDR3 spells CASSPRVSYNEQFF. CDR3 bases: TGTGCCAGCAGTCCTAGAGTCTCCTACAATGAGCAGTTCTTC.

This rearrangement joins TRBV10-3 to TRBJ1-6, with D uncertain. The CDR3 is 13 amino acids. CDR1 is ENHRY and CDR2 is SYGVKD in the germline V gene. Trimming took off 3 bases at V and 9 bases at J, with 9 bases between the two ends. This CDR3 is CAISEEIVSPLHF. The CDR3 bases are TGTGCCATCAGTGAAGAGATTGTTTCACCCCTCCACTTT.

This rearrangement joins TRBV2 to TRBJ2-1, with unresolved D. This CDR3 spans 12 amino acids. Germline values: CDR1 SNHLY, CDR2 FYNNEI. The ends were cut back, 4 bases at V and 5 bases at J, with 6 bases in the middle. The CDR3 DNA follows: TGTGCCAGCAGTGCTCAGGACAATGAGCAGTTCTTC. Translating gives CASSAQDNEQFF.